One and the same sample provided the 20 T cell receptor beta chains below, sequenced in a study of glioma-infiltrating T cells. The iRepertoire nested amplicon-rescue multiplex PCR amplified TCR alpha and beta CDR3s from RNA. TCRdb recomputed calls from the multiplex PCR reads with MiXCR, one row per CDR3 protein. The data show approximately 110,000 distinct CDR3 sequences, 20% to 25% seen once. Sequenced input: glioma tissue, nonneoplastic brain tissue, or PBMCs (not recorded which). The receptors here all came from a human donor with low-grade glioma or glioblastoma, undergoing nonglioma brain surgery, or in good health (not recorded which).

A single count supports this clonotype. The chain combines TRBV12-3 or TRBV12-4 with TRBJ1-5; 7 bases match TRBD1. Trimming cost V 6 bases and J 7 bases; bases outside gene matches: 15. This CDR3 comprises 16 residues. This CDR3 is CASSPKTGPVEQPQHF. CDR3 bases: TGTGCCAGCAGCCCCAAGACAGGGCCGGTGGAACAGCCCCAGCATTTT.

CDR3 loop: CATSTQAQVNQPQHF. For the CDR3, the DNA is TGTGCCACCAGCACCCAGGCCCAGGTCAATCAGCCCCAGCATTTT. The V call is TRBV15, the J call TRBJ1-5, with unresolved D. V shed 4 bases and J shed 3 bases, with 13 bases lying between them. The CDR3 length is 15 residues. Germline V gene data show CDR1 as LNHNV and CDR2 as YYDKDF (reference sequence).

There are many counts of this clonotype. The gene calls are TRBV7-2 and TRBJ2-4, with TRBD2 matching over 12 bases. Per the germline V gene, CDR1 is SGHTA and CDR2 is FQGNSA. The CDR3 is made up of 17 amino acids. Trimming removed 5 bases from V and 9 bases from J; junction bases left unmatched: 14. The CDR3 nucleotides read TGTGCCAGCAGCCCTAGCGGACTAGCGGGGCCCCAAGGCATTCAGTACTTC. It codes for CASSPSGLAGPQGIQYF.

This clonotype was found many times. The rearrangement links TRBV6-1 to TRBJ2-5; TRBD2 agrees at 10 bases. The CDR3 is made up of 17 amino acids. Germline lookup yields CDR1 MNHNS and CDR2 SASEGT. V trimming: 8 bases; J trimming: 1 base; junction bases outside the gene matches: 13. Here the CDR3 reads CASVASGSPYPQETQYF. CDR3 bases: TGTGCCAGCGTAGCTAGCGGGAGTCCCTACCCCCAAGAGACCCAGTACTTC.

The count of this clonotype is one. The rearrangement joins TRBV29-1 to TRBJ2-5; 10 bases align to TRBD2. V was clipped by 6 bases and J by 7 bases; unmatched bases: 11. There are 14 residues in the CDR3. Germline values: CDR1 SQVTM, CDR2 ANQGSEA. CDR3 in amino acids: CSVLELAGSGTQYF. The CDR3, as DNA: TGCAGCGTCTTAGAACTAGCGGGATCTGGGACCCAGTACTTC. The whole variable domain, filled in from reference TRBV29-1 and TRBJ2-5, reads SAVISQKPSRDICQRGTSLTIQCQVDSQVTMMFWYRQQPGQSLTLIATANQGSEATYESGFVIDKFPISRPNLTFSTLTVSNMSPEDSSIYLCSVLELAGSGTQYFGPGTRLLVL.

At least ten counts were recorded for this clonotype. V and J are TRBV12-3 or TRBV12-4 and TRBJ2-1; 11 bases match TRBD2. The CDR3 loop spans 13 amino acids. Trimming removed 6 bases from V and 6 bases from J; junction bases left unmatched: 1. The CDR3 DNA reads TGTGCCAGCAGGACTAGCGGGGCCAATGAGCAGTTCTTC. It is translated as CASRTSGANEQFF.

As regards this clonotype: Being one base from a much bigger clone, this may be a read error. The chain employs TRBV4-1 and TRBJ1-1, with a possible D match to TRBD1 (6 bases). The CDR3 has 16 amino acids. CDR1 is MGHRA, CDR2 YSYEKL, per germline. Trimming stripped 3 bases from V and 1 base from J, with 15 bases between. CDR3 sequence (DNA): TGCGCCAGCAGCCACAGCGCGGTGGGACAGAACACTGAAGCTTTCTTT. This translates into CASSHSAVGQNTEAFF.

In the case of this clonotype: One end of the junction fails to match germline, which may point to a read error. This chain joins TRBV6-1 and TRBJ1-1; no definite D call. Germline V gene sequence: CDR1 MNHNS, CDR2 SASEGT. This CDR3 has 14 residues. The CDR3 loop reads CASERGSMKTEAFF. The CDR3 nucleotides read TGTGCCAGCGAACGCGGGTCCATGAAAACTGAAGCTTTCTTT.

About this clonotype itself: It may be a read error: a sequence one base away is much more abundant. The chain has TRBV24-1 and TRBJ2-1; D is unclear. CDR1 is KGHDR and CDR2 is SFDVKD in the germline V gene. This CDR3 region has 14 residues. This CDR3 reads CATSDFKQPNEQSF. The CDR3 DNA reads TGTGCCACCAGTGATTTTAAACAGCCCAATGAGCAGTCCTTC.

With respect to this clonotype: At one end the junction does not follow the germline gene, possibly because of a read error. This chain uses TRBV20-1 with TRBJ2-5; D tentatively fits TRBD1 or TRBD2 (5 bases each). This CDR3 contains 13 residues. Germline V CDR1 and CDR2: DFQATT, SNEGSKA (reference sequence). DNA for the CDR3: TGCAGTGCTAGTTCGGGGCTCCAAGAGACCCCGTACTTC. Translation: CSASSGLQETPYF.

This clonotype was counted at least ten times. DNA of the CDR3: TGTGCCAGCAGTCAACAGGGTCAGCCCCAGCATTTT. As protein: CASSQQGQPQHF. This chain joins TRBV28 and TRBJ1-5; TRBD1 is a possible D gene (6 bases). Trimming removed 5 bases at V and 6 bases at J, with 8 bases between. The germline V gene has CDR1 MDHEN and CDR2 SYDVKM. This CDR3 is 12 amino acids long. The complete variable domain, with remaining parts taken from reference TRBV28 and TRBJ1-5, reads DVKVTQSSRYLVKRTGEKVFLECVQDMDHENMFWYRQDPGLGLRLIYFSYDVKMKEKGDIPEGYSVSREKKERFSLILESASTNQTSMYLCASSQQGQPQHFGDGTRLSIL.

This clonotype showed up many times. The rearrangement links TRBV20-1 to TRBJ2-1; 8 positions agree with TRBD2. The CDR3 spans 14 residues. Per germline, CDR1 DFQATT and CDR2 SNEGSKA (reference sequence). Trimming cost V 1 base and J 7 bases; bases outside gene matches: 6. CDR3 bases: TGCAGTGCTAGAGGAGCGGGGGCATGGAATGAGCAGTTCTTC. Protein: CSARGAGAWNEQFF.

Regarding this clonotype: This may be a read error, as it is one base from a much larger clone. The rearrangement joins TRBV2 to TRBJ2-7; D perhaps matches TRBD2 (5 bases). The germline V gene encodes CDR1 SNHLY and CDR2 FYNNEI. The CDR3 has 14 amino acids. Trimming shortened V by 4 bases and J by 6 bases, and 16 bases separated the two germline ends. The CDR3 DNA follows: TGTGCCAGCAGTGCCTCGGGAAAGGCAGGCGAGCAGTACTTC. Translation: CASSASGKAGEQYF.

This clonotype was found many times. The gene calls are TRBV27 and TRBJ1-4, with D uncertain. V was trimmed by 2 bases and J by 4 bases, leaving 11 bases between them. CDR1 and CDR2 from the germline V gene are MNHEY and SMNVEV (reference sequence). This CDR3 has 15 amino acids. In nucleotides, the CDR3 is TGTGCCAGCAGTTTAAATCTGGGTTTTAATGAAAAACTGTTTTTT. Residues: CASSLNLGFNEKLFF.

This clonotype was picked up many times. This sequence joins TRBV12-3 or TRBV12-4 and TRBJ1-3, with D hard to call. The V gene lost 2 bases and the J gene lost 0 bases, with 11 bases spanning the gap. There are 16 residues in the CDR3. CDR3 in amino acids: CASSLPGRYSGNTIYF. DNA of the CDR3: TGTGCCAGCAGTTTACCCGGACGGTACTCTGGAAACACCATATATTTT.

The table lists this clonotype with many counts. The V call is TRBV20-1, the J call TRBJ1-3, with D possibly being TRBD1 (5 bases). The CDR3 is 14 residues long. V was shortened by 3 bases and J by 0 bases, with 9 bases between the two germline ends. Germline CDR1 DFQATT, CDR2 SNEGSKA (reference sequence). The CDR3 region is CSARGQNSGNTIYF. The CDR3 DNA reads TGCAGTGCTAGGGGGCAGAACTCTGGAAACACCATATATTTT.

In this sample, this clonotype turned up many times. The rearrangement links TRBV29-1 to TRBJ1-1, with D uncertain. From germline, CDR1 is SQVTM and CDR2 ANQGSEA. V shed 6 bases and J shed 6 bases, with 8 bases lying between them. The CDR3 has 10 residues. The CDR3 is CSVRTPEAFF. CDR3 nucleotide sequence: TGCAGCGTCCGGACCCCTGAAGCTTTCTTT.

Concerning this clonotype itself: A much larger clone is a single base away; this may be a read error. This sequence joins TRBV5-1 and TRBJ1-6; D not certain. CDR1 is SGHRS, CDR2 YFSETQ, per germline. CDR3 length: 17 residues. DNA of the CDR3: TGCGCCAGCAGCCCGGCTCCGAAAAGCTCCTATAATTCATCCCTCCACTTT. The encoded protein is CASSPAPKSSYNSSLHF.

The chain is built from TRBV27 and TRBJ1-1, with D unresolved. This CDR3 has 15 residues. V was cut by 8 bases and J by 11 bases, with 27 bases left in between. Per germline, CDR1 MNHEY and CDR2 SMNVEV (reference sequence). The CDR3 region is CASLLSGGHGLMAFF. The CDR3, as DNA: TGTGCCAGCCTTTTATCGGGAGGGCATGGGCTGATGGCTTTCTTT.

There are many counts of this clonotype. This chain connects TRBV6-2 or TRBV6-3 to TRBJ2-1; 8 positions match TRBD2. The CDR3 sequence is 16 residues long. Germline loops: CDR1 MNHEY, CDR2 SVGEGT. V was clipped by 8 bases and J by 1 base; unmatched bases: 10. Written as DNA, the CDR3 is TGTGCCAGCCTTGCCTACGAGCGGGGGTCCTACAATGAGCAGTTCTTC. This codes for CASLAYERGSYNEQFF.